The next 21 T cell receptor beta chains were all read from a single sample in a study of human T cells and chemical hapten exposure (dated by TCRdb to about 2021). The time point label, read with the paper, signifies: pre-sensitization, week 0. The label giving this sample's treatment or condition can be read as: therapeutic diphenylcyclopropenone sensitization with weekly scalp DPC. Libraries were constructed by RACE. Sequenced using a NextSeq 500. TCRdb ran its own pipeline on the public reads, namely fastp trimming at Q25 and MiXCR clone calling, and kept in-frame beta chains. One record per CDR3 amino acid sequence lists the most common genes and DNA. A total of 380,000 or so distinct CDR3 sequences appear in this sample, around 5.5% of them only once. Around 8% of the sample rests with the top ten. This sample comprised whole blood, obtained in connection with sensitization to the hapten diphenylcyclopropenone (DPC). The receptor source for this set is a woman under 30 with alopecia areata. Some clones in this sample may be carry-over from other donors' samples.

The chain couples TRBV5-1 to TRBJ1-2, with TRBD1 identical over 8 bases. The V gene's germline CDR1 is SGHRS and CDR2 YFSETQ. J was trimmed by 8 bases and V by 1 base; bases with no gene match: 7. This CDR3 comprises 14 residues. The CDR3 sequence: CASSLFSTGEGYTF. CDR3 nucleotides: TGCGCCAGCAGCTTGTTCTCGACAGGGGAAGGCTACACCTTC.

This clonotype was detected many times. The genes are TRBV28 and TRBJ2-6, with 8 positions matching TRBD1. Per germline, CDR1 MDHEN and CDR2 SYDVKM. The CDR3 has 16 amino acids. The J segment lost 1 base and the V segment lost 3 bases, leaving 2 bases of the junction unmatched. The DNA of the CDR3 is TGTGCCAGCAGTTTGAACAGGGGGTCTGGGGCCAACGTCCTGACTTTC. This translates into CASSLNRGSGANVLTF.

Ten or more counts support this clonotype. The gene calls are TRBV28 and TRBJ1-3, with D hard to call. The CDR3 contains 17 residues. CDR1 is MDHEN and CDR2 is SYDVKM in the germline V gene. Trimming took off 3 bases at V and 4 bases at J, with 19 bases between the two ends. As DNA, the CDR3 is TGTGCCAGCAGTTTCGGTGGAATCGCAAGTGACGGAAACACCATATATTTT. It yields the protein CASSFGGIASDGNTIYF.

The chain uses TRBV29-1 and TRBJ1-1, with D unresolved. This CDR3 is built from 12 residues. Trimming pared 8 bases from V and 4 bases from J, leaving 14 bases between. The germline gives CDR1 SQVTM, CDR2 ANQGSEA. The CDR3 here is CSPSRASTEAFF. CDR3 sequence (DNA): TGCAGCCCGTCACGGGCAAGCACTGAAGCTTTCTTT.

This clonotype came up many times. J is TRBJ1-2 and V is TRBV6-5; no definite D call. V dropped 0 bases and J dropped 0 bases, with 8 bases sitting between them. This CDR3 spans 15 amino acids. Germline V gene lookup returns CDR1 MNHEY and CDR2 SVGAGI. Written as DNA, the CDR3 is TGTGCCAGCAGTTACTCGAACCGCGCTAACTATGGCTACACCTTC. This sequence encodes CASSYSNRANYGYTF.

This clonotype has just a few counts. Written as DNA, the CDR3 is TGTGCCAGCTCACCTCAAGGGGACAGCAACAATGAGCAGTTCTTC. Amino acid sequence: CASSPQGDSNNEQFF. V gene TRBV18 combines with J gene TRBJ2-1; the match to TRBD1 covers 7 bases. The length of the CDR3 is 15 residues. Germline CDR1 and CDR2: KGHSH and LQKENI. Unmatched junction bases numbered 7, after V lost 3 bases and J lost 5 bases.

This clonotype has just a few counts. The rearrangement joins TRBV9 to TRBJ2-3; 9 nucleotides line up with TRBD2. Trimming cost V 2 bases and J 4 bases; bases outside gene matches: 8. CDR3 length equals 16 residues. In germline, CDR1 is SGDLS, CDR2 YYNGEE. CDR3 in amino acids: CASSVRTSAVSDTQYF. The CDR3 nucleotides are TGTGCCAGCAGCGTCCGGACTAGCGCGGTTTCAGATACGCAGTATTTT.

This clonotype showed up many times. The gene calls are TRBV29-1 and TRBJ2-3; D gene ambiguous. CDR3 length: 13 amino acids. V lost 5 bases and J lost 5, with 14 bases in between. Germline V gene data show CDR1 as SQVTM and CDR2 as ANQGSEA. This CDR3 is CSVSPGDVDTQYF. CDR3 DNA sequence: TGCAGCGTTTCCCCCGGAGATGTAGATACGCAGTATTTT.

The V and J genes are TRBV10-3 and TRBJ2-3; the D is unclear. Germline CDR1 is ENHRY and CDR2 is SYGVKD. The CDR3 is 11 residues long. Trimming removed 6 bases from V and 1 base from J, with 2 bases in between. For the CDR3, the DNA is TGTGCCATCAGGGGCACAGATACGCAGTATTTT. It specifies CAIRGTDTQYF.

This clonotype has ten or more counts. The chain couples TRBV10-3 to TRBJ2-7, with 8 bases matching TRBD1. This CDR3 spans 14 amino acids. J lost 1 base, V lost 2 bases, and 1 base had no gene match. Germline lookup yields CDR1 ENHRY and CDR2 SYGVKD. For the CDR3, the DNA is TGTGCCATCAGTGAGGGACAGGGATCCTACGAGCAGTACTTC. It codes for CAISEGQGSYEQYF.

This clonotype was recorded many times. The rearrangement joins TRBV12-3 or TRBV12-4 to TRBJ1-2, with 7 bases lining up with TRBD1. V shed 5 bases, J shed 7 bases, and the junction held 7 bases outside the gene matches. CDR3 length equals 13 residues. CDR3 nucleotides: TGTGCCAGCAGTCCCGACAGGGTTCGTGGCTACACCTTC. It yields the protein CASSPDRVRGYTF.

This clonotype appeared a few times. This chain uses TRBV3-1 with TRBJ1-1, with TRBD1 as a possible D gene (6 bases). Germline assignment: CDR1 LGHDT and CDR2 YNNKEL (reference sequence). Trimming cost V 0 bases and J 3 bases, with 14 bases left between them. The CDR3 has 16 amino acids. DNA of the CDR3: TGTGCCAGCAGCCAAGATTTCGGGGGCACGGACACTGAAGCTTTCTTT. It yields the protein CASSQDFGGTDTEAFF.

This clonotype was recorded many times. The rearrangement joins TRBV5-1 to TRBJ2-5; TRBD2 is a possible D gene (7 bases). Trimming left V 5 bases short and J 2 bases short, with 16 bases between. Per the germline V gene, CDR1 is SGHRS and CDR2 is YFSETQ. CDR3 length equals 15 residues. For the CDR3, the DNA is TGCGCCAGCAGTCCCACAGGGAGGGGGCAAGAGACCCAGTACTTC. It yields the protein CASSPTGRGQETQYF.

The chain is built from TRBV7-9 and TRBJ1-6; 7 bases fit TRBD1. Per germline, CDR1 SEHNR and CDR2 FQNEAQ (reference sequence). The junction had 8 bases not matched to a gene; V was cut back by 5 bases and J by 7 bases. This CDR3 region has 15 residues. CDR3 DNA sequence: TGTGCCAGCAGCCCCGACGGACAGGAAAATTCACCCCTCCACTTT. The encoded protein is CASSPDGQENSPLHF.

This clonotype appeared many times. The chain recombines TRBV27 with TRBJ1-1; D remains unclear. Trimming took 0 bases from V and 4 from J, leaving 9 bases between them. CDR1 is MNHEY, CDR2 SMNVEV, per germline (reference sequence). This CDR3 has 14 residues. In DNA form, the CDR3 reads TGTGCCAGCAGTTTATCCACTTGGGGCACTGAAGCTTTCTTT. It specifies CASSLSTWGTEAFF.

V is TRBV5-4 and J is TRBJ1-1; the D is unclear. The CDR3 is 14 amino acids. CDR1 and CDR2 from the germline V gene are SGHNT and YYREEE (reference sequence). V gave up 3 bases and J gave up 2 bases, with 11 bases separating them. CDR3 amino acids: CASSSSQTNTEAFF. The CDR3 DNA follows: TGTGCCAGCAGCTCCTCCCAGACAAACACTGAAGCTTTCTTT.

J is TRBJ2-2 and V is TRBV9; TRBD2 agrees at 12 bases. The CDR3 consists of 18 residues. Germline V gene lookup returns CDR1 SGDLS and CDR2 YYNGEE. J gave up 3 bases and V 4 bases, and 10 bases lay outside the gene matches. The CDR3 region has the DNA TGTGCCAGCAGCTTTTTCGCGACTAGCGGGGGACACACCGGGGAGCTGTTTTTT. Amino acids: CASSFFATSGGHTGELFF.

In this sample, this clonotype turned up many times. The J gene is TRBJ2-3, the V gene TRBV28, with D perhaps given as TRBD1 or TRBD2 (5 bases each). The CDR3 is made up of 16 amino acids. In germline, CDR1 is MDHEN, CDR2 SYDVKM. Trimming removed 6 bases from V and 3 bases from J, with 19 bases in between. CDR3 DNA: TGTGCCAGCAGCGGGACCGGGACCGACTTTACAGATACGCAGTATTTT. Translation: CASSGTGTDFTDTQYF.

This clonotype turned up a few times. The chain links TRBV7-6 to TRBJ2-6; D remains ambiguous. CDR1 is SGHVS, CDR2 FNYEAQ, per germline. V lost 3 bases to trimming and J lost 0 bases, with 9 bases between them. The CDR3 runs 16 residues. The CDR3 coding sequence is TGTGCCAGCAGCTTCGCGTTGAGCTCTGGGGCCAACGTCCTGACTTTC. This translates into CASSFALSSGANVLTF.

There are many counts of this clonotype. CDR3 in DNA: TGTGCCACCAGTGATACTACAACGAACACCGGGGAGCTGTTTTTT. This translates into CATSDTTTNTGELFF. This sequence joins TRBV24-1 and TRBJ2-2, with D unresolved. Germline-derived CDR1 and CDR2 are KGHDR and SFDVKD. This CDR3 has 15 amino acids. V was trimmed by 3 bases and J by 0 bases, leaving 7 bases between them.

This clonotype was found a few times. The DNA for the CDR3 is TGTGCCACCAGCAGCAGAGTGGTAGATGAGCAGTTCTTC. Protein sequence: CATSSRVVDEQFF. The chain is built from TRBV15 and TRBJ2-1, with D unresolved. Looked up from germline, CDR1 is LNHNV and CDR2 is YYDKDF (reference sequence). The V end lost 3 bases, the J end lost 8 bases, and 11 bases lay between the germline ends. The CDR3 has 13 residues.